This T cell receptor beta chain was captured by sequencing in a study of blood T cell repertoires in COVID-19. For the study at large: Material from acute and convalescent COVID-19 was sourced from the United States, Italy and Spain. PBMCs, B-cell-depleted T cells, or T cells were the source of the cDNA or gDNA that made up the material.

Original analysis: Reference gene primer amplification gave estimated nucleated cell counts. Only in-frame clones appear in the TCRdb table, and some are missing; sequencing was by immunoSEQ multiplex PCR. From that table come the V and J calls and clone size; the DNA was used to work out D and trimming. The profile shows about 190,000 clones, approximately 90% of them singletons. The TCR was taken from a man younger than 45 with acute or convalescent COVID-19. The sample was peripheral blood.

CDR3 residues: CASSPASDTDTQYF. The CDR3 region has the DNA TGTGCCAGTAGTCCGGCCAGCGACACAGATACGCAGTATTTT. The chain uses TRBV19 and TRBJ2-3; D is ambiguous. This CDR3 comprises 14 residues. The V gene lost 5 bases and the J gene lost 2 bases, with 11 bases spanning the gap. Germline V lookup: CDR1 LNHDA, CDR2 SQIVND (reference sequence).